Presented here are 32 T cell receptor beta chains from one specimen sequenced in a study of T cell repertoires in cytomegalovirus infection (dated by TCRdb to between 2019 and 2020). The instrument was an Illumina HiSeq 1500. The public reads were reprocessed in TCRdb via fastp at Q25 and MiXCR, keeping in-frame beta chains. All rows with the same CDR3 protein become a single entry with the most common DNA and genes. For this sample there are about 530,000 distinct CDR3 sequences; 26% appear just once. In total, the top ten clones hold about 13% of the sample. The material sequenced was PBMCs. These receptor sequences come from a human donor in good health (CMV status not recorded). Some clones in this sample may be carry-over from other donors' samples.

The chain uses TRBV20-1 and TRBJ1-3; no definite D call. Germline V gene lookup returns CDR1 DFQATT and CDR2 SNEGSKA (reference sequence). This CDR3 spans 15 amino acids. Trimming left V 3 bases short and J 0 bases short, with 12 bases between. The chain's CDR3 is CSASKVGGSGNTIYF. Written as DNA, the CDR3 is TGCAGTGCTAGCAAGGTGGGAGGCTCTGGAAACACCATATATTTT.

The chain is built from TRBV10-3 and TRBJ2-5, with D tentatively TRBD1 or TRBD2 (5 bases each). Trimming cost V 8 bases and J 1 base, with 14 bases left between them. Germline CDR1 reads ENHRY; CDR2 reads SYGVKD. The CDR3 runs 14 residues. In nucleotides, the CDR3 is TGTGCCATCCGGGACGGTAACTTCCAAGAGACCCAGTACTTC. This encodes CAIRDGNFQETQYF.

This clonotype occurred a few times. The rearrangement links TRBV7-6 to TRBJ2-7, with D maybe TRBD2 (6 bases). V gave up 3 bases and J gave up 3 bases, with 12 bases separating them. This CDR3 contains 14 residues. The V gene's germline CDR1 is SGHVS and CDR2 FNYEAQ. The CDR3 DNA follows: TGTGCCAGCAGCTTGGGGGGACGGCTCTACGAGCAGTACTTC. Its protein product is CASSLGGRLYEQYF.

This clonotype came up many times. The chain is built from TRBV7-2 and TRBJ1-1, with 7 bases lining up with TRBD1. Trimming at V came to 3 bases and at J to 0 bases, leaving 4 bases not matched to a gene. This CDR3 region has 15 residues. Germline lookup yields CDR1 SGHTA and CDR2 FQGNSA. The CDR3 DNA follows: TGTGCCAGCAGCTTGACAGGGCCCATGAACACTGAAGCTTTCTTT. This gives the protein CASSLTGPMNTEAFF.

This clonotype was detected only a few times. The chain uses TRBV10-3 and TRBJ2-5; unclear D gene. V lost 8 bases and J lost 5, with 9 bases in between. Germline CDR1 and CDR2: ENHRY and SYGVKD. The CDR3 sequence is 11 residues long. DNA of the CDR3: TGTGCCATCCGGGTGGGGGAGACCCAGTACTTC. Translation: CAIRVGETQYF.

This clonotype was counted ten times or more. The chain has TRBV7-8 and TRBJ1-6; D not resolved. Germline V CDR1 and CDR2: SGHVS, FQNEAQ. CDR3 length: 18 amino acids. V was clipped by 2 bases and J by 0 bases, with 14 bases between them. CDR3 sequence reads: CASSLSLSRSSYNSPLHF. The CDR3 region has the DNA TGTGCCAGCAGCTTAAGTCTGAGCCGGAGCTCCTATAATTCACCCCTCCACTTT.

This clonotype was detected many times. The chain employs TRBV4-1 and TRBJ2-1, with 10 bases identical to TRBD2. Trimming cost V 3 bases and J 13 bases; bases outside gene matches: 9. The CDR3 extends over 14 amino acids. The germline V gene has CDR1 MGHRA and CDR2 YSYEKL. CDR3 DNA: TGCGCCAGCAGCCAGCCGGGACTAGCGATCGGCCAGTTCTTC. This codes for CASSQPGLAIGQFF.

This rearrangement joins TRBV12-3 or TRBV12-4 to TRBJ1-1; D remains unclear. The CDR3 has 13 residues. V dropped 2 bases and J dropped 3 bases, with 7 bases sitting between them. The CDR3: CASSLTEDTEAFF. For the CDR3, the DNA is TGTGCCAGCAGTTTAACAGAGGACACTGAAGCTTTCTTT.

V is TRBV6-2 or TRBV6-3 and J is TRBJ1-5; maybe TRBD1 (5 bases). CDR1 and CDR2 from the germline V gene are MNHEY and SVGEGT. Trimming stripped 0 bases from V and 3 bases from J, with 12 bases between. The CDR3 covers 16 residues. This CDR3 reads CASSYSGRGHNQPQHF. CDR3 bases: TGTGCCAGCAGTTACTCTGGCCGGGGCCACAATCAGCCCCAGCATTTT.

This clonotype has only a few counts. This chain joins TRBV12-3 or TRBV12-4 and TRBJ2-5, with D hard to call. Trimming took off 7 bases at V and 2 bases at J, with 20 bases between the two ends. The CDR3 loop spans 16 amino acids. The CDR3 protein is CASTQTPGGLQETQYF. DNA for the CDR3: TGTGCCAGCACCCAAACTCCGGGCGGCCTACAAGAGACCCAGTACTTC.

This clonotype turned up a few times. The rearrangement joins TRBV24-1 to TRBJ1-2; D remains ambiguous. Germline-derived CDR1 and CDR2 are KGHDR and SFDVKD. The V end was cut by 0 bases, the J end by 8 bases, with 6 bases between. CDR3 length: 12 amino acids. CDR3 bases: TGTGCCACCAGTGATTTGGTGGGGGGCTACACCTTC. It specifies CATSDLVGGYTF.

V is TRBV27 and J is TRBJ1-2; weak D call: TRBD1 (5 bases). Trimming stripped 6 bases from V and 5 bases from J, with 16 bases between. Germline CDR1 and CDR2: MNHEY and SMNVEV (reference sequence). The CDR3 extends over 14 amino acids. For the CDR3, the DNA is TGTGCCAGCAGACTTAACCTGGGGACGTATGGCTACACCTTC. As protein: CASRLNLGTYGYTF.

The rearrangement uses TRBV2 and TRBJ1-1, with D possibly TRBD1 on 5 matching bases. V shed 1 base and J shed 3 bases, with 9 bases lying between them. The CDR3 contains 14 residues. Germline V lookup: CDR1 SNHLY, CDR2 FYNNEI. Here the CDR3 DNA reads TGTGCCAGCAGTGAAGGGACAAAGTACACTGAAGCTTTCTTT. Translated, it gives CASSEGTKYTEAFF.

The J gene is TRBJ2-7, the V gene TRBV5-6; D not resolved. There are 10 residues in the CDR3. Germline values: CDR1 SGHDT, CDR2 YYEEEE. V lost 7 bases to trimming and J lost 5 bases, with 7 bases between them. The CDR3 region is CASGPHEQYV. CDR3 bases: TGTGCCAGCGGCCCTCACGAGCAGTACGTC.

The chain carries TRBV4-1 and TRBJ1-1; D remains unclear. V was shortened by 4 bases and J by 1 base, with 10 bases between the two germline ends. The CDR3 runs 14 residues. Germline CDR1 is MGHRA and CDR2 is YSYEKL. This CDR3 reads CASSPRRQNTEAFF. The DNA for the CDR3 is TGCGCCAGCAGCCCCCGTCGACAGAACACTGAAGCTTTCTTT.

This chain uses TRBV5-1 with TRBJ2-2; the D is unclear. This CDR3 has 14 residues. V was pared by 1 base and J by 5 bases, with 9 bases between. Per the germline V gene, CDR1 is SGHRS and CDR2 is YFSETQ. CDR3 sequence reads: CASSLYSVTGELFF. The CDR3 coding sequence is TGCGCCAGCAGCTTGTATTCCGTAACCGGGGAGCTGTTTTTT.

The chain joins TRBV28 to TRBJ2-7, with TRBD2 identical over 12 bases. This CDR3 region has 16 residues. V dropped 5 bases and J dropped 0; count of bases not matched to a gene: 5. Germline V gene lookup returns CDR1 MDHEN and CDR2 SYDVKM. The CDR3 reads CASSPWTSGDSYEQYF. For the CDR3, the DNA is TGTGCCAGCAGTCCCTGGACTAGCGGGGACTCCTACGAGCAGTACTTC.

The chain links TRBV11-2 to TRBJ2-7, with 9 bases aligning to TRBD1. Germline V CDR1 and CDR2: SGHAT, FQNNGV. V was clipped by 4 bases and J by 5 bases; unmatched bases: 15. There are 17 residues in the CDR3. The CDR3 protein is CASSYYGGSRTGDEQYV. The CDR3 DNA follows: TGTGCCAGCAGCTACTACGGGGGTTCGAGGACAGGGGACGAGCAGTACGTC.

This clonotype was seen more than once but under ten times. V is TRBV18 and J is TRBJ1-2, with 9 bases aligning to TRBD1. CDR3 length: 18 residues. CDR1 is KGHSH and CDR2 is LQKENI in the germline V gene. V lost 3 bases to trimming and J lost 7 bases; unmatched junction nucleotides: 18. CDR3 DNA: TGTGCCAGCTCACCTCTTTCGGAGACAGGGGGTATAAGAGGTGGCTACACCTTC. As protein: CASSPLSETGGIRGGYTF.

This clonotype was seen more than once but under ten times. CDR3 nucleotides: TGCAGTGCTACAGACAGGGGTAATGAAAAACTGTTTTTT. It yields the protein CSATDRGNEKLFF. The gene calls are TRBV20-1 and TRBJ1-4, with TRBD1 identical over 8 bases. Trimming at V came to 4 bases and at J to 4 bases, leaving 2 bases not matched to a gene. Germline V CDR1 and CDR2: DFQATT, SNEGSKA (reference sequence). This CDR3 comprises 13 residues.

The table lists this clonotype with a few counts. The J gene is TRBJ2-1, the V gene TRBV7-6, with 10 bases identical to TRBD1. The J segment lost 14 bases and the V segment lost 5 bases, leaving 12 bases of the junction unmatched. CDR1 SGHVS and CDR2 FNYEAQ come from the germline V gene. The CDR3 consists of 14 residues. In DNA, the CDR3 is TGTGCCAGCAGCCAACGGGACAGGGGCTTAGAGGAGTTCTTC. Translation: CASSQRDRGLEEFF.

The chain joins TRBV5-1 to TRBJ1-1; 7 nucleotides agree with TRBD1. Germline CDR1 SGHRS, CDR2 YFSETQ. This CDR3 region has 14 residues. The J segment lost 2 bases and the V segment lost 3 bases, leaving 4 bases of the junction unmatched. The CDR3 loop reads CASSWGQRNTEAFF. The CDR3 DNA sequence: TGCGCCAGCAGCTGGGGACAGAGAAACACTGAAGCTTTCTTT.

This clonotype has only a few counts. The chain uses TRBV18 and TRBJ1-1; 9 positions agree with TRBD1. CDR1 is KGHSH, CDR2 LQKENI, per germline. After removal of 2 bases from V and 1 base from J, the junction contained 11 bases not matched to a gene. The CDR3 covers 18 residues. The CDR3 reads CASSPSRDRVAWNTEAFF. The DNA for the CDR3 is TGTGCCAGCTCACCAAGCCGGGACAGGGTGGCCTGGAACACTGAAGCTTTCTTT.

The chain links TRBV4-1 to TRBJ1-2, with TRBD1 matching 8 bases. Germline CDR1 reads MGHRA; CDR2 reads YSYEKL. There are 14 residues in the CDR3. Unmatched junction bases numbered 6, after V lost 1 base and J lost 8 bases. The CDR3 here is CASSQVSDRGGYTF. CDR3 nucleotide sequence: TGCGCCAGCAGCCAAGTGAGCGACAGGGGCGGCTACACCTTC.

This chain uses TRBV12-3 or TRBV12-4 with TRBJ2-5; maybe TRBD1 (5 bases). With 5 bases removed from V and 1 base from J, the gap between germline ends came to 11 bases. This CDR3 comprises 14 residues. The CDR3 nucleotides are TGTGCCAGCAGTGCCAGGGATCGCCAAGAGACCCAGTACTTC. It codes for CASSARDRQETQYF.

The V and J genes are TRBV28 and TRBJ2-1; 8 nucleotides match TRBD2. CDR1 and CDR2 (germline): MDHEN, SYDVKM. V lost 2 bases to trimming and J lost 4 bases; unmatched junction nucleotides: 4. The CDR3 runs to 15 residues. The chain's CDR3 is CASSLISGGYNEQFF. CDR3 DNA: TGTGCCAGCAGTTTAATAAGCGGGGGTTACAATGAGCAGTTCTTC.

This clonotype was counted only a few times. The chain carries TRBV11-3 and TRBJ2-5; D is undetermined. The CDR3 totals 16 residues. Germline loops: CDR1 SGHNT, CDR2 YENEEA. The ends were cut back, 1 base at V and 1 base at J, with 13 bases in the middle. The CDR3 region has the DNA TGTGCCAGCAGCTTAGCACTTCATATGCCCCAAGAGACCCAGTACTTC. This sequence encodes CASSLALHMPQETQYF.

This chain joins TRBV2 and TRBJ1-1; D is undetermined. The germline CDR1 and CDR2 sequences are SNHLY and FYNNEI. V was pared by 10 bases and J by 0 bases, with 18 bases between. The CDR3 is 15 amino acids. CDR3 amino acids: CATNPRAPLNTEAFF. The CDR3 region has the DNA TGTGCCACCAACCCACGGGCTCCCTTGAACACTGAAGCTTTCTTT.

At least ten counts were recorded for this clonotype. The rearrangement links TRBV7-2 to TRBJ1-1; D unresolved. From germline, CDR1 is SGHTA and CDR2 FQGNSA. The CDR3 contains 18 residues. The ends were cut back, 5 bases at V and 1 base at J, with 23 bases in the middle. CDR3 coding DNA: TGTGCCAGCAGCCTAAAACCCCTCTTCATTAGGGAGAACACTGAAGCTTTCTTT. Protein product: CASSLKPLFIRENTEAFF.

This chain's CDR3 is CASSLGDRSYNEQFF. CDR3 in DNA: TGTGCCAGCAGTTTAGGGGACAGATCCTACAATGAGCAGTTCTTC. The chain combines TRBV12-3 or TRBV12-4 with TRBJ2-1, with 7 nucleotides matching TRBD1. CDR3 length: 15 residues. Trimming cost V 1 base and J 1 base; bases outside gene matches: 1.

V gene TRBV24-1 combines with J gene TRBJ2-1; TRBD1 agrees at 7 bases. CDR1 and CDR2 from the germline V gene are KGHDR and SFDVKD. V trimming: 5 bases; J trimming: 9 bases; junction bases outside the gene matches: 12. This CDR3 is built from 15 residues. The CDR3 sequence is CATSGNRASGGEQFF. The DNA of the CDR3 is TGTGCCACCAGTGGGAACAGGGCGTCAGGGGGTGAGCAGTTCTTC.

The rearrangement joins TRBV11-2 to TRBJ1-3; no firm D call. V was cut by 1 base and J by 1 base, with 5 bases left in between. CDR1 and CDR2 from the germline V gene are SGHAT and FQNNGV. This CDR3 spans 14 amino acids. The CDR3 coding sequence is TGTGCCAGCAGCTTAGTTCAGTCTGGAAACACCATATATTTT. This codes for CASSLVQSGNTIYF.